This T cell receptor (beta chain) was retrieved from a study of T cell responses to AZD1222 COVID-19 vaccine. General study results and limits: Baseline antibody screening turned up just a handful of seropositive AZD1222 recipients.

In regard to this clone: Its specificity is unknown.

Germline loops: CDR1 SGHNT, CDR2 YYREEE (reference sequence). V was clipped by 0 bases and J by 2 bases, with 16 bases between them. The CDR3 covers 17 residues. Clones were sequenced by immunoSEQ multiplex PCR, and TCRdb holds only the in-frame ones, with some missing. The sample lists 90,000 to 120,000 clones; around nine tenths were seen once. The specimen comprised peripheral blood, sampled on day 0 of AZD1222 vaccination. The source of this sequence is an adult in good health. The chain couples TRBV5-4 to TRBJ2-3, with D perhaps TRBD1 (5 bases). DNA of the CDR3: TGTGCCAGCAGCTTGGCCTTGTGGGGCCTATACACAGATACGCAGTATTTT. Translating it yields CASSLALWGLYTDTQYF.